Detailed here is one T cell receptor beta chain. These data are taken from a study of blood T cell repertoires in COVID-19. Study summary: Material from acute and convalescent COVID-19 was sourced from the United States, Italy and Spain. Nucleic acid was either cDNA or gDNA, and it came from T cells, B-cell-depleted T cells, or PBMCs.

V dropped 6 bases and J dropped 2; count of bases not matched to a gene: 6. CDR1 is SNHLY, CDR2 FYNNEI, per germline. This CDR3 has 16 amino acids. Original handling: Quantification of nucleated cells was approximated via reference gene primer amplification. Measured with immunoSEQ multiplex PCR; TCRdb has only the in-frame clones, and not every one. That table furnishes V, J and clone size, whereas the DNA furnished D and trimming. The sample has approximately 150,000 clones, approximately 82% seen once. The material sequenced was peripheral blood. The genes are TRBV2 and TRBJ2-3; 12 bases agree with TRBD2. The receptor was isolated from a man in his 70s who had recovered from COVID-19. CDR3 region: CASREGTSGLTDTQYF. The CDR3 DNA follows: TGTGCCAGCAGGGAGGGGACTAGCGGGCTCACAGATACGCAGTATTTT.